This T cell receptor (beta chain) stems from a study of T cell responses to AZD1222 COVID-19 vaccine. Study information: Second doses that came at about 4 or about 12 weeks were put together. Study findings and constraints: Across spike, vaccine-associated CD4 TCRs were found, dominant at 160-218 and 743-854. Donors, mostly white British, included more females; clonal diversity was possibly underestimated.

The data were produced by immunoSEQ multiplex PCR, yet TCRdb's version contains in-frame clones alone and is incomplete. This sample has 150,000 or so clones, with roughly nine tenths found just once. A note on this clone: Antigen: not known.

Sequencing used peripheral blood, obtained on day 0 of AZD1222 vaccination. The receptor was derived from an adult in good health.

In nucleotides, the CDR3 is TGTGCCAGCAGCGTTGGGGGGCTCACTGAAGCTTTCTTT. Translation: CASSVGGLTEAFF. The J gene is TRBJ1-1, the V gene TRBV9, with D possibly matching TRBD1 (6 bases). Trimming removed 2 bases from V and 4 bases from J, with 9 bases in between. Germline V gene sequence: CDR1 SGDLS, CDR2 YYNGEE. The CDR3 spans 13 residues.